The clone carrying this T cell receptor beta chain was detected only a few times. The antigen is unknown. The entry originates in a study of T cells after yellow fever vaccination. Study results and limitations: Some clonotypes, a small share, were shared between CD4 and CD8 compartments. FACS-sorted repertoires could contain abundant clonotypes contaminating from the bulk population.

Template-switching 5'RACE yielded the TCR cDNA; a universal primer site and UMIs were added in the process. TCRdb independently ran MiXCR on the 5' RACE reads; one entry per CDR3 protein. This sample has roughly 310,000 distinct CDR3 sequences, with less than 4.5% found just once. This CDR3 is 16 amino acids long. The germline V and J ends were trimmed by 6 bases and 0 bases, with 15 bases remaining between them. Germline lookup yields CDR1 LGHNA and CDR2 YSLEER. The receptor was isolated from a young man who received the YFV17D yellow fever vaccine. The sample in question was PBMCs, obtained on the day of the yellow fever booster vaccination. This chain links TRBV4-3 with TRBJ1-5, with a tentative D call TRBD1 (6 bases). The CDR3, as DNA: TGCGCCAGCAGTCCGGACAGACTCAATAGCAATCAGCCCCAGCATTTT. It codes for CASSPDRLNSNQPQHF.